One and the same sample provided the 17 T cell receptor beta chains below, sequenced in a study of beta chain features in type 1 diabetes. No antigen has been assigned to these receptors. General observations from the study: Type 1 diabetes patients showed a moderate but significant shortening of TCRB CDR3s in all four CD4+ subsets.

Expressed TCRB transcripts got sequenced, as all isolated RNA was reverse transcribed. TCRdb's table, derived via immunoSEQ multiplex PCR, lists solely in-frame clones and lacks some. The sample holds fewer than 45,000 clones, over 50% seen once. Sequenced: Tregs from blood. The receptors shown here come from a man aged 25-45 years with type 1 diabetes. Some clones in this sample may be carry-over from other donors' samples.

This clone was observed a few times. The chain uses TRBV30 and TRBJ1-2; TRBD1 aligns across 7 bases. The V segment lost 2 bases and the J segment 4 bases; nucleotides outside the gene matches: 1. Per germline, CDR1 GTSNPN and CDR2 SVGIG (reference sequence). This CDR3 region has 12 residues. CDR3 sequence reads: CAWSRTGYGYTF. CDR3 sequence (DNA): TGTGCCTGGAGTCGGACAGGCTATGGCTACACCTTC.

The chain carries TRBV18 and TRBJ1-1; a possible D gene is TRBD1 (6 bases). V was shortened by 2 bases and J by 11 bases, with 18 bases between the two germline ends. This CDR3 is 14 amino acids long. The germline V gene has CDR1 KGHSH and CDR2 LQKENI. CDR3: CASSPSNQGRGAFF. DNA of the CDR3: TGTGCCAGCTCACCAAGTAATCAGGGGCGAGGTGCTTTCTTT. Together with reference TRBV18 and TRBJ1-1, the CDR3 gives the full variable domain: NAGVMQNPRHLVRRRGQEARLRCSPMKGHSHVYWYRQLPEEGLKFMVYLQKENIIDESGMPKERFSAEFPKEGPSILRIQQVVRGDSAAYFCASSPSNQGRGAFFGQGTRLTVV.

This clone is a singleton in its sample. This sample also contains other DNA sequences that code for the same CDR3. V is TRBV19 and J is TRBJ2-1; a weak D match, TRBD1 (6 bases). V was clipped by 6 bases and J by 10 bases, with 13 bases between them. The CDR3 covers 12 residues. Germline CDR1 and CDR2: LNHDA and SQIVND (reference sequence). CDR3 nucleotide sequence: TGTGCCAGTAGCACCCCGACAGGAGAGCAGTTCTTC. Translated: CASSTPTGEQFF.

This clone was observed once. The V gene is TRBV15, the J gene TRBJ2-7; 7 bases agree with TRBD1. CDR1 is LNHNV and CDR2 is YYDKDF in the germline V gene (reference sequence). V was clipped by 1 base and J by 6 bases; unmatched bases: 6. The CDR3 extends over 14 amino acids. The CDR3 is CATSRATGWSEQYF. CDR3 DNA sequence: TGTGCCACCAGCAGAGCGACAGGGTGGAGCGAGCAGTACTTC.

In nucleotides, the CDR3 is TGTGCCAGCAGCTTACAGGGTTTCGTGACAGATACGCAGTATTTT. Its protein is CASSLQGFVTDTQYF. The chain uses TRBV7-9 and TRBJ2-3, with a tentative D call TRBD1 (5 bases). Trimming left V 2 bases short and J 3 bases short, with 12 bases between. Germline V CDR1 and CDR2: SEHNR, FQNEAQ (reference sequence). The CDR3 has 15 residues.

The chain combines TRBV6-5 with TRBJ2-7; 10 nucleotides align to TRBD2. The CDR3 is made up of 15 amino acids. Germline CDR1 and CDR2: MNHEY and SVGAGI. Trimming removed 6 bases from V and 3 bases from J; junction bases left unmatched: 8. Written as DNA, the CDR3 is TGTGCCAGCAGACCTAGCGGGAGCGATATCTACGAGCAGTACTTC. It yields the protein CASRPSGSDIYEQYF.

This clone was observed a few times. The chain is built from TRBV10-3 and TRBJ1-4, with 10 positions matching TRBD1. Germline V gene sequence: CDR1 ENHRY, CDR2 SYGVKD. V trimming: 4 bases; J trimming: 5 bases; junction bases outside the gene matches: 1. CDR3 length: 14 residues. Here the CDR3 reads CAISGTGGNEKLFF. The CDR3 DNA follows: TGTGCCATCAGTGGGACAGGGGGGAATGAAAAACTGTTTTTT.

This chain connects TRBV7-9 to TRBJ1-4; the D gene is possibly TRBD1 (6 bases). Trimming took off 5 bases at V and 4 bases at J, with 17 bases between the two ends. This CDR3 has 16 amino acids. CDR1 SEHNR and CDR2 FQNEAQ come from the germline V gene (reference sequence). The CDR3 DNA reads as TGTGCCAGCAGCCCCTCCCGCAGGGGACGTAATGAAAAACTGTTTTTT. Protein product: CASSPSRRGRNEKLFF.

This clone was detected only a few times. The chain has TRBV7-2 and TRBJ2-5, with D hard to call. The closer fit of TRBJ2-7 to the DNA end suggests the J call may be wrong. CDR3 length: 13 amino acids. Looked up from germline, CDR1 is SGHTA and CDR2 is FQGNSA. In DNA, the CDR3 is TGTGCCAGCAGCTTAGGGGCTTCCTACGAGCAGTACTTC. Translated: CASSLGASYEQYF.

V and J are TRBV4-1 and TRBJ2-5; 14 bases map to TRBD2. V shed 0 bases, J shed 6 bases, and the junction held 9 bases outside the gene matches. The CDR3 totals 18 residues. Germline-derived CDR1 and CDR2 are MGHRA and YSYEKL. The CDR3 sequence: CASSQERLAGGPRKTQYF. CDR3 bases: TGCGCCAGCAGCCAAGAACGACTAGCGGGGGGGCCTAGGAAGACCCAGTACTTC.

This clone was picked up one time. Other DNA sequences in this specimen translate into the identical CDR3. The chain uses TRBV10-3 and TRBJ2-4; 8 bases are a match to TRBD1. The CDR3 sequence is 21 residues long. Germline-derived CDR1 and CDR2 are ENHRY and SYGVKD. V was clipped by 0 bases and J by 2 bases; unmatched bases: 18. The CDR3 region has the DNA TGTGCCATCAGTGAGTCGACTCGGGTGACAGGGGTCATCTCGACCAAAAACATTCAGTACTTC. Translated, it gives CAISESTRVTGVISTKNIQYF.

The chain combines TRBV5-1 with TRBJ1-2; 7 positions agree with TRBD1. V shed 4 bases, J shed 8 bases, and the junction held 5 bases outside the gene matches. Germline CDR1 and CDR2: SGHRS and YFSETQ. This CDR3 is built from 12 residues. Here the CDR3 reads CASSETTGGYTF. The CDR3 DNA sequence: TGCGCCAGCAGCGAGACGACAGGGGGCTACACCTTC.

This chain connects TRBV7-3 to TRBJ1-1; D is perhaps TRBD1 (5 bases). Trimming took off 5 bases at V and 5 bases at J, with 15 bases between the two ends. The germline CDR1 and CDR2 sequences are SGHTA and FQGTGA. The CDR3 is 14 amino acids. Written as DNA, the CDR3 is TGTGCCAGCAGCCCTGGCGGGGGAGGGACTGAAGCTTTCTTT. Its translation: CASSPGGGGTEAFF. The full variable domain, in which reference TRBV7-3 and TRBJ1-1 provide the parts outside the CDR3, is GAGVSQTPSNKVTEKGKYVELRCDPISGHTALYWYRQSLGQGPEFLIYFQGTGAADDSGLPNDRFFAVRPEGSVSTLKIQRTERGDSAVYLCASSPGGGGTEAFFGQGTRLTVV.

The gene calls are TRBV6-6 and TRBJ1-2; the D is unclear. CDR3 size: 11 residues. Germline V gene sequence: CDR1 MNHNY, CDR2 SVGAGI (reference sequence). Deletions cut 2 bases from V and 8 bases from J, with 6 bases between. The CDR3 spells CASSYQKGYTF. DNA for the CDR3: TGTGCCAGCAGTTACCAGAAGGGCTACACCTTC.

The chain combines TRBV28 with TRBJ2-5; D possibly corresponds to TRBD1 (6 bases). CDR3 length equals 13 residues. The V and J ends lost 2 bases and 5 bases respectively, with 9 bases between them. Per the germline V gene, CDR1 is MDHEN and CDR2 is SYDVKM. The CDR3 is CASSLGQLETQYF. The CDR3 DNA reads TGTGCCAGCAGTTTAGGACAGTTGGAGACCCAGTACTTC. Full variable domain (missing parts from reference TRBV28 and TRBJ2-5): DVKVTQSSRYLVKRTGEKVFLECVQDMDHENMFWYRQDPGLGLRLIYFSYDVKMKEKGDIPEGYSVSREKKERFSLILESASTNQTSMYLCASSLGQLETQYFGPGTRLLVL.

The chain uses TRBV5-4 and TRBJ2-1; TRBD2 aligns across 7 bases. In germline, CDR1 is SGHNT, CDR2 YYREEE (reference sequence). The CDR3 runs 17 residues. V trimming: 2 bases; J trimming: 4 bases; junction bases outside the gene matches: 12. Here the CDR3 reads CASSFAGVAPHYNEQFF. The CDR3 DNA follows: TGTGCCAGCAGCTTCGCGGGGGTCGCACCCCATTACAATGAGCAGTTCTTC.

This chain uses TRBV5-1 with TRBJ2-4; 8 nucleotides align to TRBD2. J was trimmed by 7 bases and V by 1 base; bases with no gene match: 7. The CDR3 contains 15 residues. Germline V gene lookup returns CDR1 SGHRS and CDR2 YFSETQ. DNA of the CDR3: TGCGCCAGCAGCTTGCCCGGACTAGCAGGGAACATTCAGTACTTC. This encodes CASSLPGLAGNIQYF. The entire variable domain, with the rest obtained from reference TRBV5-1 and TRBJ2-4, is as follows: KAGVTQTPRYLIKTRGQQVTLSCSPISGHRSVSWYQQTPGQGLQFLFEYFSETQRNKGNFPGRFSGRQFSNSRSEMNVSTLELGDSALYLCASSLPGLAGNIQYFGAGTRLSVL.